The 8 T cell receptor beta chains presented below share a single source sample, sequenced in a study of long-term antiretroviral therapy in people with HIV. Version v3.0 of the immunoSEQ assay was performed at survey level. The data were produced by immunoSEQ multiplex PCR, yet TCRdb's version contains in-frame clones alone and is incomplete. Of approximately 17,000 clones in the sample, around nine tenths were seen once. Sequencing was performed on unsorted PBMCs, taken 0.7 years before starting antiretroviral therapy. The origin of the receptors is a man aged 50 to 60 with HIV.

The chain joins TRBV18 to TRBJ1-3; D remains unclear. The CDR3 extends over 14 amino acids. Looked up from germline, CDR1 is KGHSH and CDR2 is LQKENI. V was shortened by 3 bases and J by 0 bases, with 6 bases between the two germline ends. CDR3 sequence (DNA): TGTGCCAGCTCACCGGGGAGCTCTGGAAACACCATATATTTT. This codes for CASSPGSSGNTIYF. Variable domain in full (rest from reference TRBV18 and TRBJ1-3): NAGVMQNPRHLVRRRGQEARLRCSPMKGHSHVYWYRQLPEEGLKFMVYLQKENIIDESGMPKERFSAEFPKEGPSILRIQQVVRGDSAAYFCASSPGSSGNTIYFGEGSWLTVV.

The chain combines TRBV14 with TRBJ1-2; D gene uncertain. CDR3 length equals 13 residues. Germline CDR1 SGHDN, CDR2 FVKESK. The V gene lost 6 bases and the J gene lost 7 bases, with 15 bases spanning the gap. The CDR3 DNA sequence: TGTGCCAGCAGTTGGTCCCAAGGCTTTGGCTACACCTTC. This codes for CASSWSQGFGYTF.

The genes are TRBV9 and TRBJ2-7; 10 bases are a match to TRBD2. Germline trimming cut 5 bases from V and 3 bases from J; bases unmatched to any gene: 2. The length of the CDR3 is 13 residues. Germline CDR1 reads SGDLS; CDR2 reads YYNGEE. Written as DNA, the CDR3 is TGTGCCAGCAGTCGGACTAGCGGCTACGAGCAGTACTTC. Protein sequence: CASSRTSGYEQYF.

This chain joins TRBV6-1 and TRBJ2-3; 7 bases line up with TRBD1. The CDR3 runs to 15 residues. The V gene's germline CDR1 is MNHNS and CDR2 SASEGT. The V gene end was trimmed by 5 bases and the J gene end by 5 bases; junction bases not matched to a gene: 10. CDR3 in DNA: TGTGCCAGCAGTAGAGACAGGGTTTACGAAGATACGCAGTATTTT. Translation gives CASSRDRVYEDTQYF.

CDR3: CASSYSSVAIQETQYF. The DNA of the CDR3 is TGTGCCAGCAGTTACTCTTCGGTAGCCATCCAAGAGACCCAGTACTTC. The chain couples TRBV6-5 to TRBJ2-5; D gene uncertain. This CDR3 spans 16 amino acids. Germline V CDR1 and CDR2: MNHEY, SVGAGI. V gave up 0 bases and J gave up 1 base, with 12 bases separating them.

The chain recombines TRBV29-1 with TRBJ1-1; D unclear. V was clipped by 2 bases and J by 1 base, with 8 bases between them. The CDR3 is 13 residues long. Germline V gene sequence: CDR1 SQVTM, CDR2 ANQGSEA. CDR3 nucleotides: TGCAGCGTTGAATATGGTGGGAACACTGAAGCTTTCTTT. This codes for CSVEYGGNTEAFF.

The chain combines TRBV7-2 with TRBJ2-7; TRBD2 matches at 7 bases. V dropped 2 bases and J dropped 4; count of bases not matched to a gene: 5. Germline V gene sequence: CDR1 SGHTA, CDR2 FQGNSA. The CDR3 has 14 amino acids. CDR3 region: CASSLRSSGYEQYF. CDR3 coding DNA: TGTGCCAGCAGCTTACGGTCTAGCGGTTACGAGCAGTACTTC.

CDR3 sequence: CASRLAGGYQETQYF. In DNA, the CDR3 is TGTGCCAGCAGGCTAGCGGGAGGGTATCAAGAGACCCAGTACTTC. The V and J genes are TRBV11-2 and TRBJ2-5; 12 nucleotides match TRBD2. J gave up 2 bases and V 6 bases, and 4 bases lay outside the gene matches. The CDR3 is 15 residues long. Germline CDR1 and CDR2: SGHAT and FQNNGV.